This TCR beta chain was profiled in a study of T cell repertoires in aging, cancer and after chemotherapy. Germline-derived CDR1 and CDR2 are MNHEY and SVGEGT. This CDR3 has 16 amino acids. V lost 8 bases, J lost 9 bases, and 16 bases stayed unmatched. Rearranged V-D-J TRB sequences were amplified with a mixed TRB-A/B primer pool. In TCRdb, the multiplex PCR reads were re-called with MiXCR into one record per CDR3 protein. The sample records about 15,000 distinct CDR3 sequences, about 46% being singletons. Remarks on this clonotype: Its antigen is currently unknown.

Peripheral blood genomic DNA, not sorted cells or RNA, was the template. General study results and limits: Loss of evenness, beyond lost richness, contributed to age-related TCR diversity decline in cancer patients.

The chain uses TRBV6-2 or TRBV6-3 and TRBJ2-1; 10 bases align to TRBD2. The TCR comes from a human donor in good health. The sequenced material came from blood. The CDR3 reads CASAWGEAGGPGEQFF. CDR3 bases: TGTGCCAGCGCTTGGGGGGAAGCGGGAGGGCCAGGTGAGCAGTTCTTC.